What follows describes a single T cell receptor (beta chain). The data were obtained in a study of blood T cell repertoires in COVID-19. The CDR3 is 16 residues long. The junction had 11 bases not matched to a gene; V was cut back by 5 bases and J by 6 bases. The germline gives CDR1 LNHNV, CDR2 YYDKDF (reference sequence). Sequencing was performed with immunoSEQ multiplex PCR; in TCRdb, only in-frame clones are kept and a portion is missing. This sample has approximately 190,000 clones; under 90% occur once, and the top ten carry around 14%. The chain links TRBV15 to TRBJ2-2, with TRBD2 matching 8 bases. Input material: peripheral blood. The source is a man aged 25-40 years with active or convalescent COVID-19. The CDR3, as DNA: TGTGCCACCAGCCAACGGGGACTAGAGTCCGCCGGGGAGCTGTTTTTT. Its protein is CATSQRGLESAGELFF.